What follows is one T cell receptor beta chain and its context. What it recognizes is unknown. Compared with germline, one end of the junction differs, possibly owing to a read error. Once obtained from cultured CD4+ T cells, the DNA was sequenced using the Oncomine TCR Beta short-read assay. Cultures of CD4+ T cells served as the source for extracting genomic DNA. MiXCR, applied by TCRdb to the PCR reads, yields one record per CDR3 protein. The sample includes more than 13,000 distinct CDR3 sequences, 30% of them seen just once. The data were obtained in a study of vaccination and CD4 T cells after COVID-19. Study-wide context: The makeup of the convalescents was six males and four females, two of them Hispanic.

Germline CDR1 MDHEN, CDR2 SYDVKM. The CDR3 is made up of 15 amino acids. The sample's treatment: approximately nine-day PBMC culture with coronavirus spike peptide pools or control peptides (ViraFEST assay). The chain joins TRBV28 to TRBJ2-4; D remains ambiguous. The sequence was obtained from a human donor with COVID-19. Specimen: cultured CD4+ T cells from blood. The CDR3 coding sequence is TGTGCTAGCAGTTTATCGTCGGTAGCCAAAAACATTCAGTACTTC. The encoded protein is CASSLSSVAKNIQYF.